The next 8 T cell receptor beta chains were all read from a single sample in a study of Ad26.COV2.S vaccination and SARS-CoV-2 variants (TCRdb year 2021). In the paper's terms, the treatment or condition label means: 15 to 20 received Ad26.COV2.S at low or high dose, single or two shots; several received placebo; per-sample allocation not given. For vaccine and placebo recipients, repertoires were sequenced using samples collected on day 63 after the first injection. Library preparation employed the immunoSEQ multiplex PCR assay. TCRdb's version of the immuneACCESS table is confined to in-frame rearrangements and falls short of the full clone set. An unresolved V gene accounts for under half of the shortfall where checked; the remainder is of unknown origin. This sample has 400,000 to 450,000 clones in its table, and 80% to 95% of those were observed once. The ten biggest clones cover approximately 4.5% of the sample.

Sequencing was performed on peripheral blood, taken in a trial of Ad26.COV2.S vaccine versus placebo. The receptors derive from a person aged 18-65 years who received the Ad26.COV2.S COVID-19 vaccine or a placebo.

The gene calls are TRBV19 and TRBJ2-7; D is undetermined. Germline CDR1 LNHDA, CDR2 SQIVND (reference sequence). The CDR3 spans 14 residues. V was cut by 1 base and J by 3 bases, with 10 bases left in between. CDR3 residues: CASSIGHRDYEQYF. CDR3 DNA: TGTGCCAGTAGTATAGGTCACAGAGACTACGAGCAGTACTTC. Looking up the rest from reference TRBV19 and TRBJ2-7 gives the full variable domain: DGGITQSPKYLFRKEGQNVTLSCEQNLNHDAMYWYRQDPGQGLRLIYYSQIVNDFQKGDIAEGYSVSREKKESFPLTVTSAQKNPTAFYLCASSIGHRDYEQYFGPGTRLTVT.

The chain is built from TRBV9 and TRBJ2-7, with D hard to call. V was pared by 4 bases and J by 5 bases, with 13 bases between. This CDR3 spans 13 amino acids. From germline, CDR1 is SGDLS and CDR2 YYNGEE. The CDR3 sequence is CASSTSPRNEQYF. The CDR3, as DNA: TGTGCCAGCAGCACCAGTCCTAGGAACGAGCAGTACTTC. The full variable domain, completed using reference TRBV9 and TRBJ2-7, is DSGVTQTPKHLITATGQRVTLRCSPRSGDLSVYWYQQSLDQGLQFLIQYYNGEERAKGNILERFSAQQFPDLHSELNLSSLELGDSALYFCASSTSPRNEQYFGPGTRLTVT.

The CDR3 DNA reads TGTGCCAGCAGCTTGGGCCTAGCGGGAGTCGGGGATACGCAGTATTTT. It is translated as CASSLGLAGVGDTQYF. J is TRBJ2-3 and V is TRBV11-3; 10 nucleotides align to TRBD2. Germline trimming cut 3 bases from V and 6 bases from J; bases unmatched to any gene: 9. Per the germline V gene, CDR1 is SGHNT and CDR2 is YENEEA. The CDR3 has 16 amino acids.

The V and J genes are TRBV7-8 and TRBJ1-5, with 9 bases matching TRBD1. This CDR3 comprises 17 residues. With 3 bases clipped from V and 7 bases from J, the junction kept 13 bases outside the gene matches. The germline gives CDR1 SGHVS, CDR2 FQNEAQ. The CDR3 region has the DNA TGTGCCAGCAGCTTGGGGACAGGGATTGGGGACGGACAGCCCCAGCATTTT. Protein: CASSLGTGIGDGQPQHF.

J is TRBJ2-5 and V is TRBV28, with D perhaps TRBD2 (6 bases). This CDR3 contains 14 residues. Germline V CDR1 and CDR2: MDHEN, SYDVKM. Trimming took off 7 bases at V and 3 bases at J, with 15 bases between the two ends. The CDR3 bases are TGTGCCAGCACTAAATGGGACTCCAAAGAGACCCAGTACTTC. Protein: CASTKWDSKETQYF.

CDR3 DNA sequence: TGTGCCAGGCGGGGGGGTTTGACCGGGGAGCTGTTTTTT. The encoded protein is CARRGGLTGELFF. This sequence joins TRBV7-6 and TRBJ2-2; 9 bases fit TRBD2. This CDR3 region has 13 residues. Germline V gene sequence: CDR1 SGHVS, CDR2 FNYEAQ. The trim removed 9 bases at V and 5 bases at J, leaving 4 bases unmatched.

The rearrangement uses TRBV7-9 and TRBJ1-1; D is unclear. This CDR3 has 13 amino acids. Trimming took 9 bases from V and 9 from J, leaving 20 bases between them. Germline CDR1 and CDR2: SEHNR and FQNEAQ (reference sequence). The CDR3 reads CASQPPTARKAFF. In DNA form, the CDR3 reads TGTGCCAGTCAGCCCCCGACCGCCCGAAAAGCTTTCTTT.

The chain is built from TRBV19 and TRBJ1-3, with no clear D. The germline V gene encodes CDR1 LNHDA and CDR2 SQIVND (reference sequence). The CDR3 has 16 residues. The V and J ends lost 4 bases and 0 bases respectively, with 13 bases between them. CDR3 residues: CASSKVRPNSGNTIYF. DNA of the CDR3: TGTGCCAGTAGTAAGGTCAGGCCGAACTCTGGAAACACCATATATTTT. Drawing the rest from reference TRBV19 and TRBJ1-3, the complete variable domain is DGGITQSPKYLFRKEGQNVTLSCEQNLNHDAMYWYRQDPGQGLRLIYYSQIVNDFQKGDIAEGYSVSREKKESFPLTVTSAQKNPTAFYLCASSKVRPNSGNTIYFGEGSWLTVV.